This is a list of T cell receptor beta chains from one sample in a study of blood T cell repertoires in COVID-19. Produced via immunoSEQ multiplex PCR; TCRdb's table is partial and in-frame only. The table shows around 87,000 clones, with 80% to 90% occurring only once. Sequencing was done on a sample of peripheral blood. These receptors all come from a man aged 50-59 years with acute or convalescent COVID-19. Each CDR3 is given with its conserved first and last residue. Fields, in order: V gene, J gene, D gene, clone size, CDR3 protein. D genes are given only for firm matches. Size is omitted from some rows. Given values are once, few, many or a class for expanded clones.

v_call: TRBV2; j_call: TRBJ1-2; d_call: TRBD1; clone_size: .; cdr3_aa: CASSEGGQALSGYTF
v_call: TRBV5-1; j_call: TRBJ1-2; d_call: .; clone_size: .; cdr3_aa: CASRGDGYTF
v_call: TRBV19; j_call: TRBJ2-7; d_call: TRBD1; clone_size: .; cdr3_aa: CASSIDRTGNTYEQYF
v_call: TRBV6-5; j_call: TRBJ1-1; d_call: .; clone_size: .; cdr3_aa: CASSYVEGGFGTEAFF
v_call: TRBV15; j_call: TRBJ1-5; d_call: TRBD1; clone_size: .; cdr3_aa: CATSRTQGLKGSQHF
v_call: TRBV18; j_call: TRBJ1-1; d_call: .; clone_size: .; cdr3_aa: CASSPTQGTTEAFF
v_call: TRBV6-5; j_call: TRBJ1-2; d_call: .; clone_size: .; cdr3_aa: CASSYSRTAYGYTF
v_call: TRBV5-1; j_call: TRBJ2-7; d_call: TRBD2; clone_size: .; cdr3_aa: CASSPGTSGPYEQYF
v_call: TRBV24-1; j_call: TRBJ1-1; d_call: TRBD1; clone_size: .; cdr3_aa: CATSDPRTGNTEAFF
v_call: TRBV4-2; j_call: TRBJ1-1; d_call: TRBD1; clone_size: .; cdr3_aa: CASSQNTQGGTEAFF
v_call: TRBV9; j_call: TRBJ1-2; d_call: TRBD1; clone_size: .; cdr3_aa: CASSAYRGRSYGYTF
v_call: TRBV3-1/TRBV3-2; j_call: TRBJ1-6; d_call: TRBD1; clone_size: .; cdr3_aa: CASSQKTGGQSPLHF
v_call: TRBV5-5; j_call: TRBJ2-1; d_call: TRBD2; clone_size: .; cdr3_aa: CASSLAAGGFLWGEQFF
v_call: TRBV20-1; j_call: TRBJ1-2; d_call: TRBD1; clone_size: few; cdr3_aa: CSASHGTGRYGYTF
v_call: TRBV7-2; j_call: TRBJ1-1; d_call: .; clone_size: .; cdr3_aa: CASSYNFVGTEAFF
v_call: TRBV5-1; j_call: TRBJ1-6; d_call: .; clone_size: .; cdr3_aa: CASSRLQGGDSPLHF
v_call: TRBV4-1; j_call: TRBJ2-5; d_call: TRBD2; clone_size: .; cdr3_aa: CASSPGSGGRETQYF
v_call: TRBV14; j_call: TRBJ2-2; d_call: TRBD1; clone_size: once; cdr3_aa: CASRRTGGWPATGELFF
v_call: TRBV6-1; j_call: TRBJ1-5; d_call: .; clone_size: once; cdr3_aa: CASSEGPEARQPQHF
v_call: TRBV6-5; j_call: TRBJ2-5; d_call: TRBD2; clone_size: few; cdr3_aa: CASSYSSRGSQETQYF
v_call: TRBV2; j_call: TRBJ2-5; d_call: TRBD2; clone_size: .; cdr3_aa: CASSRLAGGPETQYF
v_call: TRBV18; j_call: TRBJ1-5; d_call: .; clone_size: .; cdr3_aa: CASSPLFTGQPQHF
v_call: TRBV7-9; j_call: TRBJ1-4; d_call: .; clone_size: .; cdr3_aa: CASSSAYRDTYEKLFF
v_call: TRBV6-1; j_call: TRBJ1-2; d_call: .; clone_size: .; cdr3_aa: CASSEGSGAGYTF
v_call: TRBV3-1/TRBV3-2; j_call: TRBJ1-1; d_call: .; clone_size: .; cdr3_aa: CASSQAAGEAFF
v_call: TRBV19; j_call: TRBJ2-5; d_call: TRBD2; clone_size: .; cdr3_aa: CASSIVAGGMETQYF
v_call: TRBV18; j_call: TRBJ2-5; d_call: .; clone_size: .; cdr3_aa: CASSPLGTLRETQYF
v_call: TRBV7-3; j_call: TRBJ1-6; d_call: .; clone_size: .; cdr3_aa: CASSLYRNSPLHF
v_call: TRBV19; j_call: TRBJ1-2; d_call: .; clone_size: .; cdr3_aa: CASSPRAEANYGYTF
v_call: TRBV7-3; j_call: TRBJ2-2; d_call: TRBD2; clone_size: .; cdr3_aa: CASSFIVSGDTGELFF
v_call: TRBV28; j_call: TRBJ2-5; d_call: .; clone_size: .; cdr3_aa: CASSLRRGQQETQYF
v_call: TRBV7-2; j_call: TRBJ1-4; d_call: TRBD1; clone_size: .; cdr3_aa: CASSPRDRGREKLFF
v_call: TRBV30; j_call: TRBJ2-5; d_call: .; clone_size: .; cdr3_aa: CAWSVRGETQYF
v_call: TRBV6-4; j_call: TRBJ1-4; d_call: TRBD1; clone_size: .; cdr3_aa: CASSAKDRENEKLFF
v_call: TRBV30; j_call: TRBJ1-5; d_call: TRBD1; clone_size: .; cdr3_aa: CAWSVGQGGGPQHF
v_call: TRBV11-1; j_call: TRBJ2-1; d_call: .; clone_size: .; cdr3_aa: CASSLALRRGEQFF